A selection of T cell receptor beta chains follows, all from one sample in a study of Ad26.COV2.S vaccination and SARS-CoV-2 variants. Data came from immunoSEQ multiplex PCR; TCRdb stores just in-frame clones and leaves some out. The sample records some 350,000 clones, roughly nine tenths being singletons. Sequencing used peripheral blood, obtained after recovery from COVID-19. All receptors derive from a human donor who had recovered from COVID-19. The CDR3 runs from the conserved cysteine through the conserved F or W. D genes are given only for firm matches.

D: .; V: TRBV12-3/TRBV12-4; CDR3: CASRNGPLYEQYF
D: .; V: TRBV9; CDR3: CASSVDRGPEYEQYF
D: .; V: TRBV11-2; CDR3: CASSPQAKNTEAFF
D: .; V: TRBV3-1/TRBV3-2; CDR3: CASSRAVGALSYTF
D: TRBD1; V: TRBV9; CDR3: CASSHPPGQGAGDEAFF
D: .; V: TRBV11-2; CDR3: CASSLWRSSGNTIYF
D: .; V: TRBV25-1; CDR3: CASTGQERGGEAFF
D: .; V: TRBV5-1; CDR3: CASSSKSRGSGSPLHF
D: .; V: TRBV29-1; CDR3: CSVGSRISTDTQYF
D: .; V: TRBV5-5; CDR3: CASSELSGVSNTEAFF
D: .; V: TRBV20-1; CDR3: CSVLQVDGYTF
D: .; V: TRBV28; CDR3: CASSPGGARPEAFF
D: .; V: TRBV6-5; CDR3: CASSSSWGDRGEQFF
D: .; V: TRBV28; CDR3: CASRDQTRSLGGYTF
D: TRBD1; V: TRBV7-2; CDR3: CASSHGQGIYGYTF
D: .; V: TRBV4-1; CDR3: CASSQVRLVNTGELFF
D: TRBD2; V: TRBV5-5; CDR3: CASSLGLAGGSDTQYF
D: .; V: TRBV6-1; CDR3: CASSEAIRGYYEQYF
D: TRBD1; V: TRBV9; CDR3: CASSPAGTGGNEQFF
D: .; V: TRBV29-1; CDR3: CSVEGGIGSPQHF
D: .; V: TRBV7-9; CDR3: CASSQTGRTGEQYF
D: TRBD2; V: TRBV4-2; CDR3: CASRGASGGAEDTQYF
D: TRBD1; V: TRBV4-2; CDR3: CASSPGTGNEKLFF
D: .; V: TRBV9; CDR3: CASSKSPGQDYEQYF
D: .; V: TRBV6-2/TRBV6-3; CDR3: CASSFQYNEQFF
D: TRBD1; V: TRBV9; CDR3: CASSVATASSWTGSTDTQYF
D: TRBD1; V: TRBV9; CDR3: CASSVGKGGQGARENTEAFF
D: TRBD1; V: TRBV7-9; CDR3: CASSAGDRALSEQYF
D: TRBD2; V: TRBV7-6; CDR3: CASSAGTSGQETQYF
D: TRBD1; V: TRBV2; CDR3: CASSGQGRNTEAFF
D: .; V: TRBV7-2; CDR3: CASSFAGRQNTEAFF
D: .; V: TRBV27; CDR3: CASSLSLGQEAFF
D: .; V: TRBV20-1; CDR3: CSEGGGYEQFF
D: .; V: TRBV12-5; CDR3: CATTDNYEQYF
D: TRBD2; V: TRBV7-8; CDR3: CASSLAIAGGYSYEQYF
D: .; V: TRBV6-5; CDR3: CASNDRDNEQFF
D: .; V: TRBV7-8; CDR3: CASSSTSSGLGNQPQHF
D: .; V: TRBV7-9; CDR3: CASSLIRDISSYNEQFF
D: .; V: TRBV19; CDR3: CASSTLGRGNTIYF
D: TRBD1; V: TRBV7-2; CDR3: CASSPDRGSYNEQFF
D: .; V: TRBV7-8; CDR3: CASSLDGTKNIQYF
D: .; V: TRBV6-5; CDR3: CASSYSGPTNEKLFF
D: TRBD1; V: TRBV7-2; CDR3: CASSSIDRAVLAEQYF
D: TRBD1; V: TRBV9; CDR3: CASSARDRDGYTF
D: TRBD2; V: TRBV9; CDR3: CASLAGRSYEQYF
D: TRBD1; V: TRBV20-1; CDR3: CSASGTGYGYTF
D: .; V: TRBV9; CDR3: CASSVGSGKTSYEQYF
D: .; V: TRBV11-2; CDR3: CASSLGGSRSAFF
D: .; V: TRBV9; CDR3: CASSVAGGLSYEQYF
D: .; V: TRBV21-1; CDR3: CASSTDRDTGCDSYEQYF
D: .; V: TRBV7-9; CDR3: CASRGRVNTEAFF
D: TRBD1; V: TRBV5-1; CDR3: CASSYGTGSEKLFF
D: .; V: TRBV19; CDR3: CASSTHSGGEKPLHF
D: TRBD2; V: TRBV7-2; CDR3: CASSKTSGGGYNEQFF
D: TRBD1; V: TRBV3-1/TRBV3-2; CDR3: CASIGTGSRDGQYF
D: .; V: TRBV27; CDR3: CASSPRVASYEQYF
D: TRBD1; V: TRBV9; CDR3: CASSVGVTGGFSKNIQYF
D: TRBD2; V: TRBV18; CDR3: CASSPPASGGAPDTQYF
D: .; V: TRBV12-3/TRBV12-4; CDR3: CASTSSAEAFF